This TCR beta chain came from a study of T cell responses to AZD1222 COVID-19 vaccine. Whole-study findings and limits: In a largely white British group with more females than males, clonal diversity was possibly underestimated.

Here immunoSEQ multiplex PCR was the method, and the copy in TCRdb shows in-frame clones only, minus some. Here the sample spans 100,000 to 120,000 clones, 85% to 90% being singletons. A remark on this clone: Its antigen is not identified.

The material sequenced was peripheral blood, taken on day 0 of AZD1222 vaccination. This clonotype was obtained from an adult in good health.

The CDR3 protein is CASRTKGGPGLAQHF. CDR3 DNA sequence: TGTGCCAGCAGGACCAAGGGAGGCCCCGGTTTGGCCCAGCATTTT. This chain connects TRBV28 to TRBJ1-5; no definite D call. This CDR3 spans 15 amino acids. Germline V CDR1 and CDR2: MDHEN, SYDVKM. With 6 bases removed from V and 11 bases from J, the gap between germline ends came to 23 bases.